This is a list of T cell receptor beta chains from one sample in a study of CD8+CD57+ T cells in acquired aplastic anemia. TCRdb re-called the reads with MiXCR, one entry per CDR3 protein. The sample records around 33,000 distinct CDR3 sequences, 76% being singletons. Sequenced: sorted CD4+, CD8+, or CD8+CD57+ T cells (not recorded which) from PBMCs. All receptors derive from a human donor in good health, serving as a control. Each CDR3 is given with its conserved first and last residue. The order of the fields is D gene, J gene, clone size, V gene, CDR3 DNA, CDR3 protein. The D gene is left open where the match is weak. Only some rows state a clone size, as once, few, many or a class for expanded clones.

>TRBD2|TRBJ2-3|medium-sized|TRBV7-2
TGTGCCAGCAGCTCCCCCCGACTAGCGTTAGATACGCAGTATTTT
CASSSPRLALDTQYF
>-|TRBJ2-7|-|TRBV9
TGTGCCAGCAGCGGAGACGGTACTCGCGAGCAGTACTTC
CASSGDGTREQYF
>-|TRBJ2-1|-|TRBV19
-
CASSIGVGGGSVF
>-|TRBJ1-3|once|TRBV24-1
TGTGCCACCAGTCAGCGGCAGGGGAGCTCTAAGAACCGATACTCTGGAAACACCATATATTTT
CATSQRQGSSKNRYSGNTIYF
>-|TRBJ2-7|-|TRBV7-4
TGTGCCAGCAGCTTGATAGGGTCGGGTGAGCAGTACTTC
CASSLIGSGEQYF
>-|TRBJ1-1|-|TRBV7-6
TGTGCCAGCAGCTTAGTTTCGGGCATGAACACTGAAGCTTTCTTT
CASSLVSGMNTEAFF
>-|TRBJ2-7|-|TRBV6-1
TGTGCCAGCGTCGGGGTGATGGGAATACCCTACGAGCAGTACTTC
CASVGVMGIPYEQYF
>-|TRBJ2-1|-|TRBV6-2/TRBV6-3
TGTGCCAGCGGTTTAGGGGTTCAGCAGTTCTTC
CASGLGVQQFF
>-|TRBJ2-5|few|TRBV15
TGTGCCACCAGCAGAGCTAGTCAGCAAGAGACCCAGTACTTC
CATSRASQQETQYF
>-|TRBJ2-7|-|TRBV5-1
TGCGCCAGCAGCTTATCGACAGAAAGCTCCTACGAGCAGTACTTC
CASSLSTESSYEQYF
>TRBD2|TRBJ2-7|-|TRBV15
TGTGCCAGCAGCCCTTCTCGACTAGCGGGGTCCTACGAGCAGTACTTC
CASSPSRLAGSYEQYF
>TRBD2|TRBJ2-7|-|TRBV7-3
TGTGCCAGCAGCGCGGGGGACTCCTACGAGCAGTACTTC
CASSAGDSYEQYF
>-|TRBJ2-1|-|TRBV19
TGTGCCAGTAGTATAGGCCTAGCGTACTCCTACAATGAGCAGTTCTTC
CASSIGLAYSYNEQFF
>-|TRBJ2-7|-|TRBV29-1
TGCAGCGTTGGGGAAGGTACCTACGAGCAGTACTTC
CSVGEGTYEQYF
>-|TRBJ1-4|-|TRBV3-1
TGTGCCAGCAGTCGGACGCCCGGCTCTCTCGAAAAACTGTTTTTT
CASSRTPGSLEKLFF
>TRBD2|TRBJ2-1|-|TRBV19
TGTGCCAGTTCCCTAGCGGGGATCAATGAGCAGTTCTTC
CASSLAGINEQFF
>-|TRBJ2-7|few|TRBV15
TGTGCCACCAGCGGGCGAGGCGCCTACGAGCAGTACTTC
CATSGRGAYEQYF
>TRBD2|TRBJ2-3|many|TRBV5-1
TGCGCCAGCAGCTTGGTGCCTAGCGGGGGGGAGGATACGCAGTATTTT
CASSLVPSGGEDTQYF
>TRBD1|TRBJ1-4|-|TRBV4-2
TGTGCCAGCAGCCCTCACCCACAGGGGGCTAATGAAAAACTGTTTTTT
CASSPHPQGANEKLFF
>-|TRBJ1-5|-|TRBV10-3
TGTGCCATCAGTGATGGACAGCGGGCATTCTTT
CAISDGQRAFF
>-|TRBJ1-2|-|TRBV7-7
TGTGCCAGCAGCCCACACGACGGGCCAGACTATGGCTACACCTTC
CASSPHDGPDYGYTF
>TRBD1|TRBJ1-3|-|TRBV10-3
TGTGCCAGCAGACAGGGCCTGGACTCTGGAAACACCATATATTTT
CASRQGLDSGNTIYF
>-|TRBJ2-2|-|TRBV19
TGTGCCAGTAGTACTATAGTCACCGGGGAGCTGTTTTTC
CASSTIVTGELFF
>-|TRBJ1-6|-|TRBV10-3
TGTGCCATCAGGGGGGGGGACGGACGAAATTCACCCCTCCACTTT
CAIRGGDGRNSPLHF
>-|TRBJ1-2|-|TRBV19
TGTGCCAGTAGGCTTCGGGGGAATTATGGCTACACCTTC
CASRLRGNYGYTF
>TRBD1|TRBJ2-7|few|TRBV2
TGTGCCACCTCGGGGGACAGGGGGGAGAGCTCCTACGAGCAGTACTTC
CATSGDRGESSYEQYF
>TRBD1|TRBJ2-5|-|TRBV15
TGTGCCACCAGCAGCCGAGCGACAGGGGTCGAGACCCAGTACTTC
CATSSRATGVETQYF
>-|TRBJ1-2|once|TRBV10-3
TGTGCCATCAGTGAGAGGGCTAACTATGGCTACACCTTC
CAISERANYGYTF
>TRBD1|TRBJ1-5|few|TRBV28
TGTGCCAGCAGTCTACAGGGGATTTGGCAGCCCCAGCATTTT
CASSLQGIWQPQHF
>-|TRBJ1-2|few|TRBV19
TGTGCCAGTAACCCGGACGCGAACTATGGCTACACCTTC
CASNPDANYGYTF
>TRBD1|TRBJ2-7|-|TRBV10-2
TGCGCCAGCAGTACCGGGACAGGGGGCGAGCAGTACTTC
CASSTGTGGEQYF
>-|TRBJ2-3|-|TRBV7-9
TGTGCCAGCAGCTTGTTAGACCCAGATCCGCAGTATTTT
CASSLLDPDPQYF
>-|TRBJ1-5|-|TRBV7-6
TGTGCCAGCAGCTTACACGGGCAGCCCCAGCATTTT
CASSLHGQPQHF
>-|TRBJ1-5|-|TRBV2
TGTGCCAGCAGTGAATCCGGGGGTCAGCCCCAGCATTTT
CASSESGGQPQHF
>TRBD1|TRBJ2-5|-|TRBV11-3
TGTGCCAGCAGCCGGGACAGGGCGCAAGAGACCCAGTACTTC
CASSRDRAQETQYF
>TRBD1|TRBJ1-1|-|TRBV6-4
TGTGCCAGCACCAATACAGGGGAGGGGGACACTGAAGCTTTCTTT
CASTNTGEGDTEAFF
>TRBD2|TRBJ2-2|-|TRBV15
TGTGCCACCAGCAGGGGAGGAGCGGGAGGGCGCACCGGGGAGCTGTTTTTT
CATSRGGAGGRTGELFF
>TRBD1|TRBJ2-7|-|TRBV9
TGTGCCAGCAGCTCGAGGACAGGGGTCGAGCAGTACTTC
CASSSRTGVEQYF
>-|TRBJ2-7|-|TRBV7-2
TGTGCCAGCAGCCGGGGGTTCGAGCAGTACTTC
CASSRGFEQYF
>-|TRBJ1-2|once|TRBV4-3
TGCGCCAGCAGCCAAGTCGGGGACACCTATGGCTACACCTTC
CASSQVGDTYGYTF
>-|TRBJ2-7|-|TRBV14
TGTGCCAGCAGCCAAGGTGGGCTGCCGTACTTC
CASSQGGLPYF
>-|TRBJ2-3|few|TRBV24-1
TGTGCCACCAAGGATGTCACAGATACGCAGTATTTT
CATKDVTDTQYF
>-|TRBJ2-5|-|TRBV6-1
TGTGCCAGCAGTGAACGGGAGATATCGGGCCAGTACTTC
CASSEREISGQYF
>TRBD1|TRBJ2-7|once|TRBV24-1
TGTGCCAGCAGTTCGGGACAGGGAAATAGTCGGGGTTACGTGCAGTACTTC
CASSSGQGNSRGYVQYF
>-|TRBJ2-1|-|TRBV7-9
TGTGCCAGCAGCCAGGACGGCTACAATGAGCAGTTCTTC
CASSQDGYNEQFF
>-|TRBJ2-1|-|TRBV24-1
TGTGCCACCAGTGATCCCGGGTCGCCTCTTGGCAATGAGCAGTTCTTC
CATSDPGSPLGNEQFF
>-|TRBJ2-7|-|TRBV10-3
TGTGCCATGAAGAGGGAAGGCTCCTACGAGCAGTACTTC
CAMKREGSYEQYF